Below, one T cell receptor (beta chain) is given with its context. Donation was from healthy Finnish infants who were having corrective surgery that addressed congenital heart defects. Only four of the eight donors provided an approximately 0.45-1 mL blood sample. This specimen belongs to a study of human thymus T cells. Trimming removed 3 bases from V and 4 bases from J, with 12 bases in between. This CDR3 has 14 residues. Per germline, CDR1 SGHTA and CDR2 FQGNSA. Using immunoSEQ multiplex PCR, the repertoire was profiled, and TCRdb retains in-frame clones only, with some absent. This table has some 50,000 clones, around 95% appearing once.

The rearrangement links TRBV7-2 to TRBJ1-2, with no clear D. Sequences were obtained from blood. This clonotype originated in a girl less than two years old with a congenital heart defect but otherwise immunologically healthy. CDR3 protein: CASSFGGGVYGYTF. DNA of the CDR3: TGTGCCAGCAGCTTTGGAGGCGGGGTCTATGGCTACACCTTC.